What follows are 10 T cell receptor beta chains derived from one specimen sequenced in a study of T cell responses to AZD1222 COVID-19 vaccine. Only in-frame clones appear in the TCRdb table, and some are missing; sequencing was by immunoSEQ multiplex PCR. There are some 120,000 clones in the sample; around 85% occur only once, and 3.9% lies in the top ten. The material sequenced was peripheral blood, taken on day 0 of MenACWY control vaccination. The receptors come from an adult in good health.

This chain connects TRBV12-3 or TRBV12-4 to TRBJ1-2; D gene unclear. CDR3 size: 13 residues. Trimming took off 1 base at V and 4 bases at J, with 7 bases between the two ends. The CDR3: CASSLGQSYGYTF. In nucleotides, the CDR3 is TGTGCCAGCAGTTTAGGCCAGTCCTATGGCTACACCTTC.

The chain combines TRBV18 with TRBJ2-2, with a tentative D call TRBD1 (6 bases). Trimming cost V 3 bases and J 8 bases, with 13 bases left between them. Germline CDR1 reads KGHSH; CDR2 reads LQKENI. The CDR3 has 14 amino acids. The CDR3 coding sequence is TGTGCCAGCTCACCGGTGAACAGGGATGGGGAGCTGTTTTTT. This gives the protein CASSPVNRDGELFF.

The chain combines TRBV5-1 with TRBJ2-3; TRBD2 is a possible D gene (5 bases). Per germline, CDR1 SGHRS and CDR2 YFSETQ. Between the trimmed V and J ends, which lost 3 bases and 2 bases, there was a span of 10 bases. The CDR3 is 14 residues long. CDR3 bases: TGCGCCAGCAGCTCGGGGTCTTACACAGATACGCAGTATTTT. Amino acids: CASSSGSYTDTQYF.

V gene TRBV9 combines with J gene TRBJ2-2; D gene unclear. The germline V and J ends were trimmed by 0 bases and 7 bases, with 13 bases remaining between them. From germline, CDR1 is SGDLS and CDR2 YYNGEE. The CDR3 has 15 amino acids. The CDR3 sequence: CASSVVGFQDGELFF. DNA for the CDR3: TGTGCCAGCAGCGTAGTAGGGTTTCAGGACGGGGAGCTGTTTTTT.

This clone was picked up one time. The gene calls are TRBV2 and TRBJ1-2; D uncertain. The CDR3 contains 13 residues. V was clipped by 2 bases and J by 5 bases, with 9 bases between them. Germline values: CDR1 SNHLY, CDR2 FYNNEI. CDR3 sequence: CASSEPVGYGYTF. CDR3 bases: TGTGCCAGCAGTGAACCTGTGGGTTATGGCTACACCTTC.

The chain is built from TRBV7-8 and TRBJ1-5; D may be TRBD1 (5 bases). The CDR3 spans 14 residues. Germline V gene lookup returns CDR1 SGHVS and CDR2 FQNEAQ. Trimming shortened V by 1 base and J by 6 bases, and 10 bases separated the two germline ends. CDR3 residues: CASSLVGVGQPQHF. CDR3 coding DNA: TGTGCCAGCAGCTTAGTGGGGGTCGGTCAGCCCCAGCATTTT.

The chain couples TRBV4-2 to TRBJ1-1; no clear D gene. Germline loops: CDR1 LGHNA, CDR2 YNFKEQ. The CDR3 totals 14 residues. The ends were cut back, 4 bases at V and 0 bases at J, with 9 bases in the middle. CDR3 sequence: CASSPRAVNTEAFF. The CDR3 DNA reads TGTGCCAGCAGCCCGAGGGCGGTGAACACTGAAGCTTTCTTT.

V usage is TRBV9 and J usage is TRBJ2-3; D remains unclear. The CDR3 totals 14 residues. Trimming left V 3 bases short and J 8 bases short, with 16 bases between. From germline, CDR1 is SGDLS and CDR2 YYNGEE. CDR3 in amino acids: CASSASGAKATQYF. In DNA, the CDR3 is TGTGCCAGCAGCGCATCGGGTGCCAAAGCTACGCAGTATTTT.

The chain joins TRBV7-9 to TRBJ1-2; no definite D call. Trimming took 0 bases from V and 3 from J, leaving 5 bases between them. This CDR3 region has 13 residues. Looked up from germline, CDR1 is SEHNR and CDR2 is FQNEAQ (reference sequence). Here the CDR3 reads CASSLATDYGYTF. DNA of the CDR3: TGTGCCAGCAGCTTAGCGACGGACTATGGCTACACCTTC. Full variable domain (missing parts from reference TRBV7-9 and TRBJ1-2): DTGVSQNPRHKITKRGQNVTFRCDPISEHNRLYWYRQTLGQGPEFLTYFQNEAQLEKSRLLSDRFSAERPKGSFSTLEIQRTEQGDSAMYLCASSLATDYGYTFGSGTRLTVV.

This clone was detected a few times. The rearrangement links TRBV6-5 to TRBJ2-1; D possibly corresponds to TRBD1 (5 bases). The CDR3 totals 13 residues. The V gene's germline CDR1 is MNHEY and CDR2 SVGAGI. V was cut by 2 bases and J by 7 bases, with 9 bases left in between. The CDR3 DNA reads as TGTGCCAGCAGTTACAGGGCAGGGAATGAGCAGTTCTTC. Protein sequence: CASSYRAGNEQFF.